Following are 26 T cell receptor beta chains from one sample sequenced in a study of response to subunit inactivated influenza vaccine. Each CDR3 protein gets one entry after TCRdb re-called the RT-PCR reads with MiXCR. The sample holds roughly 670,000 distinct CDR3 sequences, approximately 14% seen once. Sequencing used PBMCs from blood, obtained around two weeks before vaccination. The receptors come from a man aged 50 or older who received an inactivated influenza vaccine.

The chain has TRBV9 and TRBJ2-3; D may match TRBD1 or TRBD2 (7 bases each). CDR1 is SGDLS, CDR2 YYNGEE, per germline. The CDR3 consists of 14 residues. V lost 7 bases, J lost 4 bases, and 16 bases lay in between. The CDR3 spells CASGGGGGADTQYF. CDR3 DNA sequence: TGTGCCAGCGGAGGGGGCGGGGGAGCAGATACGCAGTATTTT.

The chain recombines TRBV9 with TRBJ2-1, with TRBD2 matching over 9 bases. CDR1 and CDR2 (germline): SGDLS, YYNGEE. J was trimmed by 2 bases and V by 0 bases; bases with no gene match: 0. CDR3 size: 15 residues. The CDR3 is CASSVGGRAYNEQFF. The CDR3, as DNA: TGTGCCAGCAGCGTAGGCGGGAGGGCCTACAATGAGCAGTTCTTC.

The chain has TRBV4-1 and TRBJ2-3; perhaps D is TRBD1 or TRBD2 (5 bases each). The V end lost 6 bases, the J end lost 2 bases, and 18 bases lay between the germline ends. The V gene's germline CDR1 is MGHRA and CDR2 YSYEKL. This CDR3 is 16 amino acids long. The CDR3 DNA reads TGCGCCAGCAGACGAATCGGGACGGATGCCACAGATACGCAGTATTTT. Amino acid sequence: CASRRIGTDATDTQYF.

This clonotype was seen many times. The chain employs TRBV4-3 and TRBJ2-3; D unclear. The CDR3 covers 14 residues. Germline V gene sequence: CDR1 LGHNA, CDR2 YSLEER. V was cut by 0 bases and J by 1 base, with 5 bases left in between. The CDR3 is CASSQDTRTDTQYF. Here the CDR3 DNA reads TGCGCCAGCAGCCAAGATACCCGCACAGATACGCAGTATTTT.

This clonotype was seen more than once but under ten times. The J gene is TRBJ2-2, the V gene TRBV9; TRBD1 matches at 8 bases. The ends lost 5 bases at V and 1 base at J; junction bases unmatched: 4. Germline V gene lookup returns CDR1 SGDLS and CDR2 YYNGEE. There are 15 residues in the CDR3. Here the CDR3 reads CASRHGTGNTGELFF. DNA of the CDR3: TGTGCCAGCAGACACGGGACAGGGAACACCGGGGAGCTGTTTTTT.

This clonotype has a count of ten or more. This sequence joins TRBV5-6 and TRBJ2-1; 11 nucleotides agree with TRBD2. The V and J ends lost 0 bases and 12 bases, in that order; junction bases with no gene match: 11. Germline lookup yields CDR1 SGHDT and CDR2 YYEEEE. The length of the CDR3 is 16 residues. The CDR3 loop reads CASSLGGLAALRAQFF. CDR3 in DNA: TGTGCCAGCAGCTTGGGGGGACTAGCGGCCCTAAGGGCGCAGTTCTTC.

This chain joins TRBV20-1 and TRBJ2-1, with D perhaps matching TRBD1 (6 bases). The CDR3 consists of 12 residues. Germline V CDR1 and CDR2: DFQATT, SNEGSKA (reference sequence). V lost 6 bases to trimming and J lost 6 bases, with 12 bases between them. CDR3 protein: CSAPGQVNEQFF. In DNA, the CDR3 is TGCAGTGCCCCGGGACAAGTCAATGAGCAGTTCTTC.

The chain couples TRBV21-1 to TRBJ2-3; TRBD1, the D gene given by the table, was not confirmed from the DNA. TRBV21-1 is a documented pseudogene. This CDR3 spans 16 amino acids. The CDR3 DNA is TGTGCCAGCAGCACCCGGACAGGGTACTCCACAGATACGCAGTATTTT. Its protein is CASSTRTGYSTDTQYF.

Only a few counts were recorded for this clonotype. The V and J genes are TRBV5-5 and TRBJ1-4, with TRBD1 matching over 9 bases. Germline CDR1 reads SGHKS; CDR2 reads YYEKEE (reference sequence). V trimming: 4 bases; J trimming: 7 bases; junction bases outside the gene matches: 8. CDR3 size: 15 residues. The CDR3 protein is CASSGGDRESEKLFF. The CDR3 nucleotides read TGTGCCAGCAGCGGTGGGGACAGGGAGAGTGAAAAACTGTTTTTT. Looking up the rest from reference TRBV5-5 and TRBJ1-4 gives the full variable domain: DAGVTQSPTHLIKTRGQQVTLRCSPISGHKSVSWYQQVLGQGPQFIFQYYEKEERGRGNFPDRFSARQFPNYSSELNVNALLLGDSALYLCASSGGDRESEKLFFGSGTQLSVL.

This chain joins TRBV12-3 or TRBV12-4 and TRBJ2-5; 7 bases agree with TRBD1. CDR3 size: 15 residues. After removal of 5 bases from V and 1 base from J, the junction contained 7 bases not matched to a gene. The CDR3 loop is CASSIRTGVQETQYF. In nucleotides, the CDR3 is TGTGCCAGCAGTATTCGGACAGGCGTCCAAGAGACCCAGTACTTC.

The CDR3 bases are TGCGCCAGCAGCTCGGACACCACGGGCATTCAGTACTTC. It encodes CASSSDTTGIQYF. The genes are TRBV5-1 and TRBJ2-4, with D maybe TRBD1 (5 bases). The CDR3 has 13 residues. Germline CDR1 and CDR2: SGHRS and YFSETQ. The V gene lost 3 bases and the J gene lost 9 bases, with 13 bases spanning the gap. The full variable domain, its missing parts supplied by reference TRBV5-1 and TRBJ2-4, is KAGVTQTPRYLIKTRGQQVTLSCSPISGHRSVSWYQQTPGQGLQFLFEYFSETQRNKGNFPGRFSGRQFSNSRSEMNVSTLELGDSALYLCASSSDTTGIQYFGAGTRLSVL.

This clonotype was observed a handful of times. The rearrangement links TRBV29-1 to TRBJ2-3; the D gene is possibly TRBD1 (6 bases). The V gene lost 4 bases and the J gene lost 4 bases, with 15 bases spanning the gap. The germline gives CDR1 SQVTM, CDR2 ANQGSEA. This CDR3 comprises 14 residues. The CDR3 loop reads CSVGVGGRSDTQYF. CDR3 bases: TGCAGCGTTGGGGTAGGGGGTAGGTCAGATACGCAGTATTTT.

The chain joins TRBV29-1 to TRBJ1-2; no definite D call. CDR1 is SQVTM and CDR2 is ANQGSEA in the germline V gene. The V end was cut by 5 bases, the J end by 4 bases, with 11 bases between. CDR3 length equals 12 residues. The CDR3 coding sequence is TGCAGCGTTTTAAGTCAGCGCTATGGCTACACCTTC. Its protein is CSVLSQRYGYTF.

This clonotype was seen repeatedly, ten times or more. The J gene is TRBJ1-2, the V gene TRBV6-6; D ambiguous. This CDR3 contains 12 residues. Trimming stripped 0 bases from V and 13 bases from J, with 12 bases between. CDR1 is MNHNY, CDR2 SVGAGI, per germline (reference sequence). The CDR3 sequence is CASSYSFGYFTF. In DNA, the CDR3 is TGTGCCAGCAGTTACTCGTTTGGCTACTTCACCTTC.

The rearrangement links TRBV20-1 to TRBJ2-7, with D perhaps matching TRBD2 (5 bases). Trimming shortened V by 1 base and J by 0 bases, and 13 bases separated the two germline ends. Germline loops: CDR1 DFQATT, CDR2 SNEGSKA (reference sequence). The CDR3 extends over 15 amino acids. The CDR3 sequence: CSARVGSLFSYEQYF. For the CDR3, the DNA is TGCAGTGCTAGAGTAGGGAGCCTCTTCTCCTACGAGCAGTACTTC.

This clonotype has more than one count but fewer than ten. CDR3 sequence: CSARDLELAYNEQFF. The CDR3 DNA sequence: TGCAGTGCTAGAGATTTGGAGTTAGCATACAATGAGCAGTTCTTC. J is TRBJ2-1 and V is TRBV20-1; D is unclear. With 0 bases removed from V and 4 bases from J, the gap between germline ends came to 13 bases. The CDR3 sequence is 15 residues long. Germline CDR1 and CDR2: DFQATT and SNEGSKA (reference sequence).

There are a few counts of this clonotype. The V and J genes are TRBV28 and TRBJ1-2, with D possibly matching TRBD1 (5 bases). The CDR3 has 13 residues. The V and J ends lost 4 bases and 4 bases respectively, with 10 bases between them. Germline V lookup: CDR1 MDHEN, CDR2 SYDVKM. This CDR3 reads CASSSQVFYGYTF. The CDR3 bases are TGTGCCAGCAGTTCACAGGTCTTCTATGGCTACACCTTC.

This clonotype was seen a few times. CDR3 nucleotide sequence: TGCGCCAGCAGCGTGCAGGGCTCCTATAATTCACCCCTCCACTTT. The encoded protein is CASSVQGSYNSPLHF. V usage is TRBV5-1 and J usage is TRBJ1-6; D might be TRBD1 (5 bases). The ends were cut back, 4 bases at V and 0 bases at J, with 8 bases in the middle. Germline-derived CDR1 and CDR2 are SGHRS and YFSETQ. The CDR3 has 15 residues.

Notes on this clonotype: Without the conserved terminal phenylalanine or tryptophan, this CDR3 likely stems from a read error. The rearrangement joins TRBV2 to TRBJ2-7, with a tentative D call TRBD2 (5 bases). This CDR3 comprises 15 residues. The germline V gene has CDR1 SNHLY and CDR2 FYNNEI. V dropped 7 bases and J dropped 4 bases, with 20 bases sitting between them. The CDR3 spells CASKSRAIGVYEQYS. The CDR3 coding sequence is TGTGCCAGCAAAAGTCGCGCCATCGGGGTTTACGAGCAGTACTCC.

This rearrangement joins TRBV6-1 to TRBJ1-6; 9 bases align to TRBD1. V was pared by 5 bases and J by 9 bases, with 8 bases of the junction left unmatched. Germline-derived CDR1 and CDR2 are MNHNS and SASEGT. The CDR3 runs 15 residues. CDR3 sequence (DNA): TGTGCCAGCAGTCCCGACAGGGGGTACGGTTCACCCCTCCACTTT. Protein sequence: CASSPDRGYGSPLHF.

This chain connects TRBV10-3 to TRBJ1-5; D may be TRBD1 (6 bases). Trimming shortened V by 3 bases and J by 1 base, and 10 bases separated the two germline ends. CDR1 is ENHRY, CDR2 SYGVKD, per germline. The CDR3 is made up of 15 amino acids. CDR3 amino acids: CAISDVQGSNQPQHF. The CDR3 DNA reads TGTGCCATCAGTGACGTGCAGGGGAGCAATCAGCCCCAGCATTTT.

This clonotype was seen at least ten times. The chain combines TRBV9 with TRBJ2-5; 14 positions match TRBD2. The CDR3 has 17 amino acids. V was clipped by 3 bases and J by 4 bases; unmatched bases: 8. The germline V gene encodes CDR1 SGDLS and CDR2 YYNGEE. CDR3 region: CASSAGTSGGLGETQYF. The CDR3 nucleotides read TGTGCCAGCAGCGCCGGGACTAGCGGGGGCTTAGGAGAGACCCAGTACTTC.

This clonotype was observed a handful of times. The V gene is TRBV29-1, the J gene TRBJ1-5; D not certain. The V end lost 2 bases, the J end lost 4 bases, and 9 bases lay between the germline ends. CDR1 SQVTM and CDR2 ANQGSEA come from the germline V gene. The CDR3 sequence is 13 residues long. The CDR3 nucleotides read TGCAGCGTTGAAATCAGCATAAATCAGCCCCAGCATTTT. Protein product: CSVEISINQPQHF.

Only a few counts were recorded for this clonotype. The chain uses TRBV6-2 or TRBV6-3 and TRBJ1-2; a possible D gene is TRBD1 (5 bases). The germline CDR1 and CDR2 sequences are MNHEY and SVGEGT. The germline V and J ends were trimmed by 7 bases and 8 bases, with 17 bases remaining between them. The CDR3 contains 13 residues. The CDR3 nucleotides read TGTGCCAGCACCACCTCGGGCAGGGACGGCTACACCTTC. It encodes CASTTSGRDGYTF.

The chain recombines TRBV28 with TRBJ2-7; possible D gene TRBD2, 5 bases. The CDR3 is made up of 16 amino acids. Looked up from germline, CDR1 is MDHEN and CDR2 is SYDVKM. The V end was cut by 1 base, the J end by 5 bases, with 18 bases between. This CDR3 reads CASSLLGGPLFDEQYF. In DNA, the CDR3 is TGTGCCAGCAGTTTATTAGGCGGGCCCCTTTTCGACGAGCAGTACTTC. Combining the CDR3 with reference TRBV28 and TRBJ2-7 gives the whole variable domain DVKVTQSSRYLVKRTGEKVFLECVQDMDHENMFWYRQDPGLGLRLIYFSYDVKMKEKGDIPEGYSVSREKKERFSLILESASTNQTSMYLCASSLLGGPLFDEQYFGPGTRLTVT.

The genes are TRBV7-2 and TRBJ1-4; D is unclear. The CDR3 length is 14 residues. V was clipped by 0 bases and J by 7 bases, with 9 bases between them. CDR1 is SGHTA and CDR2 is FQGNSA in the germline V gene. In DNA, the CDR3 is TGTGCCAGCAGCTTAGCGAGTTCCGGTGAAAAACTGTTTTTT. Its protein is CASSLASSGEKLFF.